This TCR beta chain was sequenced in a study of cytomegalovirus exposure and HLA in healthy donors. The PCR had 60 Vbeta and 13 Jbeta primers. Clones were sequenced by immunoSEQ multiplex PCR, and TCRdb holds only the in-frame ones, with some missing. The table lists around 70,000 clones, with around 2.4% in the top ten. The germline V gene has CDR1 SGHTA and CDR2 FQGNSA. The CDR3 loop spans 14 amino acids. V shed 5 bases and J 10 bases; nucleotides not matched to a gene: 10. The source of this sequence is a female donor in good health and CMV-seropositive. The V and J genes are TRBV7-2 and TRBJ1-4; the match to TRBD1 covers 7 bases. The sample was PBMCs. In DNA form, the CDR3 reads TGTGCCAGCAGCGAGACAGGGCCCGGTGGAAAACTGTTTTTT. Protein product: CASSETGPGGKLFF. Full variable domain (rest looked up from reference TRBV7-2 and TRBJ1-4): GAGVSQSPSNKVTEKGKDVELRCDPISGHTALYWYRQSLGQGLEFLIYFQGNSAPDKSGLPSDRFSAERTGGSVSTLTIQRTQQEDSAVYLCASSETGPGGKLFFGSGTQLSVL.